This TCR beta chain was identified in a study of blood T cell repertoires in COVID-19. V was cut by 6 bases and J by 3 bases, with 5 bases left in between. Germline V CDR1 and CDR2: LNHDA, SQIVND (reference sequence). The CDR3 loop spans 11 amino acids. Data came from immunoSEQ multiplex PCR; TCRdb stores just in-frame clones and leaves some out. The top ten hold 17% of the sample, which has some 130,000 clones, 65% to 85% seen once. This rearrangement joins TRBV19 to TRBJ1-1; D uncertain. The sequence was obtained from a woman of 80 years or more with acute or convalescent COVID-19. The sample consisted of peripheral blood. The CDR3 DNA is TGTGCCAGTAGATATCACACTGAAGCTTTCTTT. Translation gives CASRYHTEAFF. Drawing the rest from reference TRBV19 and TRBJ1-1, the complete variable domain is DGGITQSPKYLFRKEGQNVTLSCEQNLNHDAMYWYRQDPGQGLRLIYYSQIVNDFQKGDIAEGYSVSREKKESFPLTVTSAQKNPTAFYLCASRYHTEAFFGQGTRLTVV.